A selection of T cell receptor beta chains follows, all from one sample in a study of blood T cell repertoires in COVID-19. Here immunoSEQ multiplex PCR was the method, and the copy in TCRdb shows in-frame clones only, minus some. The sample lists about 140,000 clones; 70% to 80% were seen once. Sequenced: peripheral blood. These TCRs come from a woman older than 75 with active or convalescent COVID-19. CDR3s include the opening cysteine and the closing phenylalanine or tryptophan. D genes are given only for firm matches. Clone size is given for some rows only: seen once, a few or many times, or a class if the clone is expanded.

j_call clone_size v_call d_call cdr3_nt cdr3_aa
TRBJ2-1 once TRBV6-5 TRBD1 TGTGCCAGCAGTAGGGGACAGGGGGCCTACAATGAGCAGTTCTTC CASSRGQGAYNEQFF
TRBJ2-2 few TRBV2 - TGTGCCAGCAGTGAAGTCCAGGGCAGGGACGGGGAGCTGTTTTTT CASSEVQGRDGELFF
TRBJ1-3 - TRBV19 - TGTGCCAGTAGTATTGCAGGGTCTACTGGAAACACCATATATTTT CASSIAGSTGNTIYF
TRBJ2-3 - TRBV19 TRBD1 TGTGCCAGTAGGGACAGGGGGCGCAGCGAAACAGATACGCAGTATTTT CASRDRGRSETDTQYF
TRBJ1-2 - TRBV6-4 - TGTGCCAGCAGCCCGACGGCAGGGAACTATGGCTACACCTTC CASSPTAGNYGYTF
TRBJ2-7 - TRBV5-1 TRBD1 TGCGCCAGCAGGCCGCTTCTCCGGGACAGATACTACGAGCAGTACTTC CASRPLLRDRYYEQYF
TRBJ2-3 - TRBV11-2 TRBD2 TGTGCCAGCAGCCCAGGACTAGCGGGAGATACGCAGTATTTT CASSPGLAGDTQYF
TRBJ2-7 - TRBV27 TRBD1 TGTGCCAGCAGTTCGCCGGGAAACAGGGGCACCTACGAGCAGTACTTC CASSSPGNRGTYEQYF
TRBJ1-4 - TRBV2 TRBD1 TGTGCCAGCAGGGGACAGGGAGCAACTAATGAAAAACTGTTTTTT CASRGQGATNEKLFF
TRBJ2-3 few TRBV4-3 TRBD1 TGCGCCAGCAGCCAAGAGAGACAGGGGGGCACAGATACGCAGTATTTT CASSQERQGGTDTQYF
TRBJ2-7 - TRBV5-1 - TGCGCCAGCAGCTCGGGACTTCACCCCTACGAGCAGTACTTC CASSSGLHPYEQYF
TRBJ2-6 - TRBV7-8 TRBD1 TGTGCCAGCAGCGCACCCGGACAGGGGGCCTCTGGGGCCAACGTCCTGACTTTC CASSAPGQGASGANVLTF
TRBJ2-4 - TRBV3-1/TRBV3-2 TRBD1 TGTGCCAGCAGCCAAGAAAGATTTCGACAGGGGCAAAACATTCAGTACTTC CASSQERFRQGQNIQYF
TRBJ2-1 - TRBV27 TRBD2 TGTGCCAGCAGTTTATGGCTAGCGGGGGTAGGCGAGCAGTTCTTC CASSLWLAGVGEQFF
TRBJ1-1 few TRBV6-5 - TGTGCCAGCAGTTACTTGAGGGAGAACACTGAAGCTTTCTTT CASSYLRENTEAFF
TRBJ1-1 - TRBV14 - TGTGCCAGCAGCCAAGTGTATGGCGGTACTGAAGCTTTCTTT CASSQVYGGTEAFF
TRBJ1-3 - TRBV30 - TGTGCCTGGGATGTCCTCGGGGGTGGAAACACCATATATTTT CAWDVLGGGNTIYF
TRBJ2-7 once TRBV7-6 - TGTGCCAGCAGCTTGACAGAAGGCTCCTACGAGCAGTACTTC CASSLTEGSYEQYF
TRBJ1-1 - TRBV6-5 TRBD1 TGTGCCAGCACCCGCGGGGACAGCCTGGTAGCTTTCTTT CASTRGDSLVAFF
TRBJ1-5 - TRBV5-5 - TGTGCCAGCAGCTTGTCGCAGGATCAGCCCCAGCATTTT CASSLSQDQPQHF
TRBJ1-2 - TRBV3-1/TRBV3-2 - TGTGCCAGCAGCCAAGTCGGAGTGTATGGCTACACCTTC CASSQVGVYGYTF
TRBJ1-2 - TRBV7-2 TRBD1 TGTGCCAGCAGCGCCCAACGGACAGGGGGCTATGGCTACACCTTC CASSAQRTGGYGYTF
TRBJ2-2 - TRBV19 TRBD2 TGTGCCAGTAGTCGCGGACTAGCGAGCACCGGGGAGCTGTTTTTT CASSRGLASTGELFF
TRBJ1-2 few TRBV28 - TGTGCCAGCAGAAGTACAGGGTCTCGATATGGCTACACCTTC CASRSTGSRYGYTF
TRBJ2-7 many TRBV5-1 - TGCGCCAGCAGCTTGGGTTCGTTCTCCGAGCAGTACTTC CASSLGSFSEQYF
TRBJ1-1 once TRBV18 - TGTGCCAGCTCACCACCGTTTCCAGCGAGGAACACTGAAGCTTTCTTT CASSPPFPARNTEAFF
TRBJ2-3 - TRBV3-1/TRBV3-2 TRBD1 TGTGCCAGCAGCCGTTTCGTCTCGGTCCCGGGACAGGGGGCGGATGGCACAGATACGCAGTATTTT CASSRFVSVPGQGADGTDTQYF
TRBJ1-4 - TRBV4-2 TRBD1 TGTGCCAGCAGCCACCGGGACAGAGGAGAAAAGGGACTGTTTTTT CASSHRDRGEKGLFF
TRBJ1-5 - TRBV19 - TGTGCCAGTACCCTCCAAGGGGCAGGGCGGAATCAGCCCCAGCATTTT CASTLQGAGRNQPQHF
TRBJ1-1 - TRBV4-3 TRBD1 TGCGCTAGCAGCCAAGATACAGGGGGAGACACTGAAGCTTTCTTT CASSQDTGGDTEAFF
TRBJ1-2 few TRBV5-6 TRBD1 TGTGCCAGCAGCTTGCGTCAGGGGGCGGGTGGCTACACCTTC CASSLRQGAGGYTF
TRBJ1-2 - TRBV4-2 TRBD1 TGTGCCAGCAGCCAAGATCAGAGACAGGGGACCGAGGCATCGGGCTACACCTTC CASSQDQRQGTEASGYTF
TRBJ2-5 - TRBV3-1/TRBV3-2 TRBD1 TGTGCCAGCAGCCATCCGGGACAGGGGGCGGGGAGGGAGACCCAGTACTTC CASSHPGQGAGRETQYF
TRBJ2-2 many TRBV15 TRBD1 TGTGCCACCAGCAGGGACAGGGGATTGAGCGCCGGGGAGCTGTTTTTT CATSRDRGLSAGELFF
TRBJ1-1 - TRBV19 - TGTGCCAGCCGGGGGGGGAGCGGATACGGAACTGAAGCTTTCTTT CASRGGSGYGTEAFF
TRBJ1-5 - TRBV15 - TGTGCCACCAGCAGAGACCGATCGGGTCGGCCCCAGCATTTT CATSRDRSGRPQHF